This record covers a single T cell receptor (beta chain). Its antigen is unidentified. This record belongs to a study of blood T cells in healthy people across ages. Study-level findings and limits: Because donor CMV status was unknown, expanded clonotype changes were possibly confounded.

Germline trimming cut 1 base from V and 10 bases from J; bases unmatched to any gene: 19. Germline CDR1 is LGHNA and CDR2 is YSLEER. This CDR3 comprises 19 residues. Peripheral blood was drawn, roughly 10 milliliters per donor. A second PCR, run for roughly 6 to 11 cycles, used a sample-barcoded 5' primer plus a J-beta primer mix. MiXCR, applied by TCRdb to the 5' RACE reads, yields one record per CDR3 protein. The sample records roughly 730,000 distinct CDR3 sequences, about 61% being singletons. V gene TRBV4-3 combines with J gene TRBJ2-1, with 10 bases fitting TRBD1. Sequenced material: blood. The clonotype comes from a middle-aged man in good health. The CDR3 sequence is CASSQASGAYWDRGQEQFF. The CDR3 DNA sequence: TGCGCCAGCAGCCAAGCCTCGGGCGCCTACTGGGACAGGGGACAGGAGCAGTTCTTC.